This T cell receptor beta chain was retrieved from a study of lymphopenia after photon versus proton radiotherapy. The study, taken as a whole, reports: Survival link was tested only in deceased patients; proton benefit remains a possibility. Oligoclonal CD8+ Temra expansion after nadir drove photon patients' diversity drop.

Produced via immunoSEQ multiplex PCR; TCRdb's table is partial and in-frame only. The sample consists of tens of thousands of clones, 65% to 90% of them appearing once. The V gene end was trimmed by 4 bases and the J gene end by 5 bases; junction bases not matched to a gene: 5. This CDR3 region has 13 residues. Germline assignment: CDR1 GTSNPN and CDR2 SVGIG (reference sequence). In regard to this clone: What it recognizes is unknown. Other nucleotide sequences from this sample produce the same CDR3.

The sequencing used peripheral blood, collected from a patient treated with photon-based radiotherapy. The sequence was collected from a man between 40 and 49 years old with gastric cancer. The genes are TRBV30 and TRBJ1-1, with 9 bases matching TRBD1. This CDR3 reads CAWTTDRGTEAFF. CDR3 coding DNA: TGTGCCTGGACTACGGACAGGGGAACTGAAGCTTTCTTT.